This entry describes one T cell receptor beta chain. In the authors' methods: Amplification from reference gene primers served as the basis for estimated nucleated cell counts. Only in-frame clones appear in the TCRdb table, and some are missing; sequencing was by immunoSEQ multiplex PCR. The V and J calls and clone size come from that table; D and trimming were worked out from the DNA. In the table there are more than 150,000 clones, 87% of which are singletons. This specimen comes from a study of blood T cell repertoires in COVID-19. Study-level background: COVID-19 samples, acute and convalescent, were from the United States, Italy and Spain. PBMCs, B-cell-depleted T cells, or T cells were the source of the cDNA or gDNA that made up the material.

V shed 7 bases, J shed 4 bases, and the junction held 12 bases outside the gene matches. CDR3 length: 15 amino acids. The germline V gene has CDR1 MNHEY and CDR2 SVGEGT. This TCR came from a woman aged 18-30 years who had recovered from COVID-19. Sequenced input: peripheral blood. The chain has TRBV6-2 or TRBV6-3 and TRBJ2-7, with 8 bases fitting TRBD1. CDR3 in amino acids: CASTPGTGRLYEQYF. Here the CDR3 DNA reads TGTGCCAGCACCCCCGGGACAGGCCGCTTATACGAGCAGTACTTC.